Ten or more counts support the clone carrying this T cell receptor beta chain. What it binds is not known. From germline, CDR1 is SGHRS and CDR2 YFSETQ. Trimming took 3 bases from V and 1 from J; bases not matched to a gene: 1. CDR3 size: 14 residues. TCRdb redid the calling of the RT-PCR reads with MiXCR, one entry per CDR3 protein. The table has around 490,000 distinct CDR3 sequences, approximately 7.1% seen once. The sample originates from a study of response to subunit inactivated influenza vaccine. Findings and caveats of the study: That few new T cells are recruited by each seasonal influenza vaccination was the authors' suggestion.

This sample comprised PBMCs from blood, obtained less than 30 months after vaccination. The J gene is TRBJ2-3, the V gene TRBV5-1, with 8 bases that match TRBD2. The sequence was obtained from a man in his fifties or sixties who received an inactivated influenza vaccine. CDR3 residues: CASSSGGGTDTQYF. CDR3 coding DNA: TGCGCCAGCAGCTCGGGAGGGGGCACAGATACGCAGTATTTT. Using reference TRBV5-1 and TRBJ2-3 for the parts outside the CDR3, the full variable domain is KAGVTQTPRYLIKTRGQQVTLSCSPISGHRSVSWYQQTPGQGLQFLFEYFSETQRNKGNFPGRFSGRQFSNSRSEMNVSTLELGDSALYLCASSSGGGTDTQYFGPGTRLTVL.